What follows are 22 T cell receptor beta chains derived from one specimen sequenced in a study of cytomegalovirus exposure and HLA in healthy donors. PCR was performed using 60 Vbeta and 13 Jbeta primers. Repertoires were generated with immunoSEQ multiplex PCR, while TCRdb's copy carries only in-frame clones and drops some. The sample shows 100,000 to 120,000 clones, 74% of them seen only once. Sequenced sample: PBMCs. These receptors were obtained from a woman aged 40 to 50 in good health and CMV-seropositive.

The chain is built from TRBV13 and TRBJ1-5; 11 bases map to TRBD1. Germline lookup yields CDR1 PRHDT and CDR2 FYEKMQ (reference sequence). CDR3 length: 17 residues. V lost 0 bases to trimming and J lost 6 bases; unmatched junction nucleotides: 7. This chain's CDR3 is CASSLGLRTGGGQPQHF. The CDR3 region has the DNA TGTGCCAGCAGCTTAGGCCTACGGACAGGGGGCGGTCAGCCCCAGCATTTT.

The genes are TRBV6-1 and TRBJ2-7, with TRBD1 matching over 7 bases. In germline, CDR1 is MNHNS, CDR2 SASEGT. Trimming removed 6 bases from V and 2 bases from J; junction bases left unmatched: 10. The CDR3 contains 15 residues. The CDR3 spells CASSARQGTPYEQYF. The CDR3 nucleotides read TGTGCCAGCAGCGCTCGACAGGGAACCCCCTACGAGCAGTACTTC.

This chain connects TRBV20-1 to TRBJ1-1, with D tentatively TRBD1 (5 bases). This CDR3 comprises 11 residues. Germline CDR1 and CDR2: DFQATT and SNEGSKA (reference sequence). Trimming cost V 3 bases and J 11 bases, with 13 bases left between them. CDR3 in DNA: TGCAGTGCTAGTTGGGGCATCGAGGCTTTCTTT. Amino acids: CSASWGIEAFF.

This chain connects TRBV29-1 to TRBJ2-7; D is possibly TRBD2 (5 bases). CDR3 length equals 13 residues. V dropped 6 bases and J dropped 0 bases, with 12 bases sitting between them. Germline V gives CDR1 SQVTM, CDR2 ANQGSEA. CDR3 sequence: CSVTVGVSYEQYF. The CDR3 coding sequence is TGCAGCGTAACCGTCGGGGTCTCCTACGAGCAGTACTTC.

The V and J genes are TRBV6-1 and TRBJ1-1, with D possibly TRBD1 on 5 matching bases. Germline V gene data show CDR1 as MNHNS and CDR2 as SASEGT. The CDR3 has 14 residues. Trimming removed 7 bases from V and 1 base from J, with 13 bases in between. Here the CDR3 DNA reads TGTGCCAGCACCGAAGACAGATCGAACACTGAAGCTTTCTTT. It translates to CASTEDRSNTEAFF.

The chain couples TRBV30 to TRBJ2-4; 7 nucleotides agree with TRBD2. The trim removed 5 bases at V and 3 bases at J, leaving 4 bases unmatched. The CDR3 has 13 residues. Germline loops: CDR1 GTSNPN, CDR2 SVGIG (reference sequence). In nucleotides, the CDR3 is TGTGCCTGGTGGGGGGGTGGCAAAAACATTCAGTACTTC. Encoded protein: CAWWGGGKNIQYF.

The chain is built from TRBV6-1 and TRBJ1-4; 10 bases match TRBD1. This CDR3 has 19 amino acids. Losses at the gene ends were 0 bases for V and 8 bases for J; bases not matched to a gene: 15. Germline values: CDR1 MNHNS, CDR2 SASEGT. In DNA form, the CDR3 reads TGTGCCAGCAGTGAAGCGGGACAGGGGTGGGGCGTAAGCAAGGAAAAACTGTTTTTT. It codes for CASSEAGQGWGVSKEKLFF.

This chain links TRBV19 with TRBJ2-3; no clear D. Germline V gene lookup returns CDR1 LNHDA and CDR2 SQIVND (reference sequence). CDR3 length equals 13 residues. With 2 bases removed from V and 1 base from J, the gap between germline ends came to 4 bases. CDR3 nucleotide sequence: TGTGCCAGTAGTATACGTGGCACAGATACGCAGTATTTT. Its translation is CASSIRGTDTQYF.

This clone was counted once. This chain uses TRBV6-1 with TRBJ1-6, with 8 bases identical to TRBD1. Germline V gives CDR1 MNHNS, CDR2 SASEGT. The trim removed 8 bases at V and 6 bases at J, leaving 9 bases unmatched. CDR3 length equals 15 residues. The CDR3 sequence: CASRLQGGPNSPLHF. In nucleotides, the CDR3 is TGTGCCAGCCGTTTACAGGGGGGGCCTAATTCACCCCTCCACTTT.

This chain links TRBV2 with TRBJ2-3; D is unclear. The CDR3 totals 15 residues. Deletions cut 1 base from V and 8 bases from J, with 16 bases between. Germline V CDR1 and CDR2: SNHLY, FYNNEI. CDR3 coding DNA: TGTGCCAGCAGTGAAGAAGACCCTTCCAGAGGTACGCAGTATTTT. Protein product: CASSEEDPSRGTQYF.

This clone showed up just once. V and J are TRBV7-8 and TRBJ2-7, with 9 bases lining up with TRBD1. Germline lookup yields CDR1 SGHVS and CDR2 FQNEAQ. V lost 1 base and J lost 4; bases outside the gene matches: 2. This CDR3 is built from 14 residues. The CDR3, as DNA: TGTGCCAGCAGCTTAGTGGGGACAGGGTACGAGCAGTACTTC. Encoded protein: CASSLVGTGYEQYF.

The genes are TRBV6-1 and TRBJ2-1, with 12 bases fitting TRBD2. Germline-derived CDR1 and CDR2 are MNHNS and SASEGT. The length of the CDR3 is 14 residues. J lost 7 bases, V lost 10 bases, and 8 bases had no gene match. In DNA form, the CDR3 reads TGTGCCACCCGGGAGCTAGCGGGAGGGAATGAGCAGTTCTTC. This encodes CATRELAGGNEQFF.

This chain joins TRBV28 and TRBJ2-1, with a tentative D call TRBD1 (5 bases). The CDR3 has 18 amino acids. The germline V gene has CDR1 MDHEN and CDR2 SYDVKM. With 5 bases removed from V and 4 bases from J, the gap between germline ends came to 24 bases. The CDR3 nucleotides read TGTGCCAGCAGTCCACCCGGCAGGGTGGCAATTCAATACAATGAGCAGTTCTTC. Encoded protein: CASSPPGRVAIQYNEQFF.

The rearrangement links TRBV7-9 to TRBJ1-1; D not certain. Germline V gives CDR1 SEHNR, CDR2 FQNEAQ (reference sequence). With 8 bases removed from V and 0 bases from J, the gap between germline ends came to 10 bases. The CDR3 spans 13 residues. The DNA of the CDR3 is TGTGCCAGCTTCGTGTCGGTGAACACTGAAGCTTTCTTT. Its protein is CASFVSVNTEAFF.

The rearrangement links TRBV18 to TRBJ1-1; D is undetermined. Trimming took 2 bases from V and 1 from J, leaving 8 bases between them. Germline lookup yields CDR1 KGHSH and CDR2 LQKENI. This CDR3 has 14 amino acids. The CDR3 bases are TGTGCCAGCTCACCAGGGCCCGGGAACACTGAAGCTTTCTTT. Protein sequence: CASSPGPGNTEAFF.

The chain couples TRBV19 to TRBJ1-2; TRBD1 agrees at 8 bases. Trimming cost V 4 bases and J 5 bases; bases outside gene matches: 9. This CDR3 contains 15 residues. Germline V CDR1 and CDR2: LNHDA, SQIVND (reference sequence). The chain's CDR3 is CASSTQAGGRYGYTF. CDR3 in DNA: TGTGCCAGTAGTACACAGGCAGGGGGCCGGTATGGCTACACCTTC.

The gene calls are TRBV30 and TRBJ1-1; D is perhaps TRBD1 (5 bases). Germline lookup yields CDR1 GTSNPN and CDR2 SVGIG (reference sequence). The CDR3 has 15 amino acids. V lost 0 bases, J lost 0 bases, and 11 bases lay in between. The CDR3 DNA reads as TGTGCCTGGAGTGTAGGGTGGGGCATGAACACTGAAGCTTTCTTT. Translated, it gives CAWSVGWGMNTEAFF.

There are a few counts of this clone. J is TRBJ2-1 and V is TRBV5-4; D is perhaps TRBD2 (6 bases). The V gene's germline CDR1 is SGHNT and CDR2 YYREEE (reference sequence). The ends were cut back, 4 bases at V and 4 bases at J, with 15 bases in the middle. The CDR3 runs 15 residues. The CDR3 loop is CASSRSRDSYNEQFF. CDR3 sequence (DNA): TGTGCCAGCAGCCGTTCCAGGGACTCTTACAATGAGCAGTTCTTC.

This clone was recorded a few times. A junction end diverges from the germline sequence, so it may reflect a read error. The CDR3 reads CASSLAGEVLEQYF. The DNA of the CDR3 is TGTGCCAGCAGCCTAGCGGGAGAGGTACTCGAGCAGTACTTC. The chain couples TRBV7-9 to TRBJ2-7; 10 positions agree with TRBD2. CDR3 size: 14 residues. The V gene's germline CDR1 is SEHNR and CDR2 FQNEAQ (reference sequence). Using reference TRBV7-9 and TRBJ2-7 for the parts outside the CDR3, the full variable domain is DTGVSQNPRHKITKRGQNVTFRCDPISEHNRLYWYRQTLGQGPEFLTYFQNEAQLEKSRLLSDRFSAERPKGSFSTLEIQRTEQGDSAMYLCASSLAGEVLEQYFGPGTRLTVT.

The rearrangement uses TRBV9 and TRBJ1-2; TRBD1 agrees at 7 bases. After removal of 4 bases from V and 3 bases from J, the junction contained 24 bases not matched to a gene. CDR1 is SGDLS and CDR2 is YYNGEE in the germline V gene. The CDR3 loop spans 20 amino acids. CDR3 sequence: CASSTGVGMSPGTPHYGYTF. The CDR3 DNA reads TGTGCCAGCAGCACAGGGGTCGGAATGTCCCCCGGGACACCGCACTATGGCTACACCTTC.

CDR3 nucleotides: TGTGCCAGCAGCCAGATGAGGCAGGGGAACACTGAAGCTTTCTTT. Its translation is CASSQMRQGNTEAFF. The gene calls are TRBV2 and TRBJ1-1; weak D call: TRBD1 (5 bases). The CDR3 is 15 amino acids. The V and J ends lost 6 bases and 1 base respectively, with 15 bases between them. From germline, CDR1 is SNHLY and CDR2 FYNNEI.

Many counts were recorded for this clone. This chain connects TRBV6-1 to TRBJ2-5; 12 nucleotides line up with TRBD2. The V segment lost 2 bases and the J segment 2 bases; nucleotides outside the gene matches: 0. Germline V gene sequence: CDR1 MNHNS, CDR2 SASEGT. The CDR3 length is 15 residues. Here the CDR3 DNA reads TGTGCCAGCAGTGAACTAGCGGGGGGGCAAGAGACCCAGTACTTC. Translated: CASSELAGGQETQYF.